The 12 T cell receptor beta chains below were found in one sample sequenced in a study of T cell responses to AZD1222 COVID-19 vaccine (dated by TCRdb to the early 2020s). The library was produced with the immunoSEQ multiplex PCR assay. TCRdb obtained this table from immuneACCESS and retained in-frame rearrangements with V and J assigned. These tables miss some clones; where compared with another copy, unresolved V genes account for less than half of the shortfall, and the remainder is unexplained. For this sample the table gives more than 100,000 clones, of which around 90% were detected only once. In total, the top ten clones hold 20% of the sample. This specimen's time point label, per the study, means: baseline before first vaccination. Sequencing was performed on peripheral blood, taken on day 0 of AZD1222 vaccination. The origin of the receptors is an adult in good health.

The gene calls are TRBV3-1 (or the pseudogene TRBV3-2) and TRBJ1-2; 8 bases match TRBD1. The J segment lost 4 bases and the V segment lost 1 base, leaving 5 bases of the junction unmatched. The germline gives CDR1 LGHDT, CDR2 YNNKEL (reference sequence). There are 15 residues in the CDR3. Written as DNA, the CDR3 is TGTGCCAGCAGCCAAGGGACAGGGTACGGCTATGGCTACACCTTC. This sequence encodes CASSQGTGYGYGYTF.

By sample fraction, this clone is medium-sized (0.01 to 0.1%). The chain links TRBV7-9 to TRBJ2-7; D remains ambiguous. The CDR3 sequence is 12 residues long. The germline gives CDR1 SEHNR, CDR2 FQNEAQ (reference sequence). V lost 7 bases and J lost 3, with 10 bases in between. The DNA of the CDR3 is TGTGCCAGCACTTTTGATCTCTACGAGCAGTACTTC. Residues: CASTFDLYEQYF.

V usage is TRBV5-5 and J usage is TRBJ1-3; D remains ambiguous. Germline V gives CDR1 SGHKS, CDR2 YYEKEE (reference sequence). The CDR3 runs to 15 residues. V was pared by 0 bases and J by 1 base, with 8 bases between. The DNA for the CDR3 is TGTGCCAGCAGCTTGGCCAGCGAATCTGGAAACACCATATATTTT. Translated: CASSLASESGNTIYF. Full variable domain (missing parts from reference TRBV5-5 and TRBJ1-3): DAGVTQSPTHLIKTRGQQVTLRCSPISGHKSVSWYQQVLGQGPQFIFQYYEKEERGRGNFPDRFSARQFPNYSSELNVNALLLGDSALYLCASSLASESGNTIYFGEGSWLTVV.

V is TRBV10-2 and J is TRBJ1-5; D is ambiguous. Germline V gene data show CDR1 as WSHSY and CDR2 as SAAADI. Trimming took off 3 bases at V and 5 bases at J, with 11 bases between the two ends. This CDR3 comprises 14 residues. CDR3 loop: CASSESNSHQPQHF. The CDR3 bases are TGCGCCAGCAGTGAAAGTAACAGCCATCAGCCCCAGCATTTT.

This chain links TRBV4-3 with TRBJ1-4; D might be TRBD1 (6 bases). V dropped 1 base and J dropped 4 bases, with 10 bases sitting between them. This CDR3 spans 15 amino acids. Germline values: CDR1 LGHNA, CDR2 YSLEER. In DNA, the CDR3 is TGCGCCAGCAGCCAAGGGGGGGCCTTTAATGAAAAACTGTTTTTT. Its protein product is CASSQGGAFNEKLFF.

J is TRBJ2-5 and V is TRBV3-1 (or the pseudogene TRBV3-2); D assignment may be TRBD1 or TRBD2 (5 bases each). Per germline, CDR1 LGHDT and CDR2 YNNKEL (reference sequence). This CDR3 has 14 residues. The V end lost 1 base, the J end lost 3 bases, and 9 bases lay between the germline ends. The chain's CDR3 is CASSQVGGEETQYF. The CDR3 bases are TGTGCCAGCAGCCAAGTTGGGGGAGAAGAGACCCAGTACTTC.

The chain carries TRBV19 and TRBJ2-2, with no clear D. V dropped 0 bases and J dropped 2 bases, with 4 bases sitting between them. This CDR3 has 14 residues. Germline CDR1 reads LNHDA; CDR2 reads SQIVND (reference sequence). The CDR3 DNA is TGTGCCAGTAGTATAGATTTAAACACCGGGGAGCTGTTTTTT. It encodes CASSIDLNTGELFF.

V and J are TRBV10-3 and TRBJ2-7; TRBD1 might be the D (5 bases). CDR3 length: 17 amino acids. Per the germline V gene, CDR1 is ENHRY and CDR2 is SYGVKD. V was shortened by 8 bases and J by 0 bases, with 23 bases between the two germline ends. CDR3 nucleotide sequence: TGTGCCATCGCCACTGGCCTAGACAGCGTAAGCTCCTACGAGCAGTACTTC. This encodes CAIATGLDSVSSYEQYF.

The V call is TRBV5-4, the J call TRBJ1-4; no definite D call. CDR3 length equals 11 residues. CDR1 is SGHNT, CDR2 YYREEE, per germline (reference sequence). Trimming took 7 bases from V and 8 from J, leaving 9 bases between them. The CDR3 sequence: CASGVSEKLFF. The CDR3 DNA is TGTGCCAGCGGCGTTTCGGAAAAACTGTTTTTT.

The chain recombines TRBV19 with TRBJ1-5, with a tentative D call TRBD1 (6 bases). The V end was cut by 9 bases, the J end by 7 bases, with 19 bases between. The CDR3 is 14 amino acids. Germline V gene sequence: CDR1 LNHDA, CDR2 SQIVND (reference sequence). CDR3 region: CASRGGDPSQPQHF. Written as DNA, the CDR3 is TGTGCCAGCAGGGGAGGGGACCCGAGCCAGCCCCAGCATTTT.

V and J are TRBV12-3 or TRBV12-4 and TRBJ1-2; TRBD1 agrees at 8 bases. Trimming took 6 bases from V and 8 from J; bases not matched to a gene: 8. The CDR3 length is 13 residues. The DNA of the CDR3 is TGTGCCAGCAGCACCGGGACAGGCAAAGGCTACACCTTC. Protein: CASSTGTGKGYTF.

The CDR3 nucleotides are TGTGCCAGCAGCATCAGCCTAGCGGGAATCTCAGATACGCAGTATTTT. Translating it yields CASSISLAGISDTQYF. The chain carries TRBV7-9 and TRBJ2-3, with 9 bases lining up with TRBD2. Germline V gives CDR1 SEHNR, CDR2 FQNEAQ (reference sequence). V shed 5 bases and J 4 bases; nucleotides not matched to a gene: 10. CDR3 length: 16 amino acids.